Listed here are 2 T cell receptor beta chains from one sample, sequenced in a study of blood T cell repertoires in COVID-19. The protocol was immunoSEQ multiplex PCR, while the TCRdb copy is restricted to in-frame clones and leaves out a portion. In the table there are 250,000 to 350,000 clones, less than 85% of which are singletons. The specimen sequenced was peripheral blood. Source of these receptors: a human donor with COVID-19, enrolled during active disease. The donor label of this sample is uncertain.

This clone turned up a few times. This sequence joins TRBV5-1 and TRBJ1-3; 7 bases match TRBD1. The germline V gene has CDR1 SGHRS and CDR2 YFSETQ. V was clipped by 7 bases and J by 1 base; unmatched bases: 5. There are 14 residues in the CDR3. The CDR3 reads CASRTGVSGNTIYF. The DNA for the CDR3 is TGCGCCAGCCGCACAGGGGTTTCTGGAAACACCATATATTTT.

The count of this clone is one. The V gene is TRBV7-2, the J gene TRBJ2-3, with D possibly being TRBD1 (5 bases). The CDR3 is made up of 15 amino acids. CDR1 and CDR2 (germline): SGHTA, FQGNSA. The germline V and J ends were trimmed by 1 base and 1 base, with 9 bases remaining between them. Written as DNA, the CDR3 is TGTGCCAGCAGCTTAGGCCCCAGGGGCACAGATACGCAGTATTTT. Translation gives CASSLGPRGTDTQYF.